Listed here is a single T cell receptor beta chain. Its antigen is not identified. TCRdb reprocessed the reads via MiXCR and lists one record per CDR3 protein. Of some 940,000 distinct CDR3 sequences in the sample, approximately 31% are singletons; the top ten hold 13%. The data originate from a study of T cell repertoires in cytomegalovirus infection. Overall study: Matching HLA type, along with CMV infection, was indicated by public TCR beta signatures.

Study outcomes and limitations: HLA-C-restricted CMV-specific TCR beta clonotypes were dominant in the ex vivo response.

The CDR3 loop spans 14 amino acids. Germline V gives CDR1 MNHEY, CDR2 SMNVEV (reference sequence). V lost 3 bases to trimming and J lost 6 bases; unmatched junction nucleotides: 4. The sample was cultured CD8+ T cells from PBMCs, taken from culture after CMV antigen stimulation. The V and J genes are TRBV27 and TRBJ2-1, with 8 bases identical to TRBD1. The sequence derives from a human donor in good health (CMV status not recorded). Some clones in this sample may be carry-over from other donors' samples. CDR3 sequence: CASSFSGQGNEQFF. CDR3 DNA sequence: TGTGCCAGCAGTTTTTCTGGACAGGGCAATGAGCAGTTCTTC.